This entry is about one TCR beta chain. Its antigen has not been determined. The sample holds no much larger clone one base away, and base qualities are not on file. This sample is drawn from a study of T cells in Graves' hyperthyroidism and ophthalmopathy (dated by TCRdb to about 2019). Turning to the overall study: Peripheral blood was sampled at the time of initial diagnosis, prior to any treatment. After blood sampling, hyperthyroidism patients were treated with methimazole at a starting dose of 30 mg daily, and ophthalmopathy patients were treated with high-dose intravenous methylprednisolone. The study also compared thyroid tissue and blood T-cell repertoires from a handful of Graves' hyperthyroidism patients. For training and testing, the 100 or so patients in the discovery cohort were randomly divided in a 7:3 ratio. Prospective prediction of ophthalmopathy was tested in an independent validation cohort consisting of some 18 hyperthyroidism patients and approximately 16 patients who later progressed to ophthalmopathy. The paper reports TCR Vbeta CDR3 sequencing of some 140 peripheral blood samples: approximately 41 ophthalmopathy, over 70 hyperthyroidism and around 17 progressor patients. To identify TCR V-J signatures that set the groups apart, the researchers used a discovery cohort of roughly 100 patients, made up of under 45 with Graves' ophthalmopathy and approximately 57 with stable Graves' hyperthyroidism.

The TCR beta CDR3 regions were amplified from RNA transcripts. The TCR CDR3 was subjected to a first round of RT-PCR using the HTBI primer set and the Qiagen OneStep RT-PCR kit. A second multiplex PCR round built the libraries, followed by size selection and purification. Paired-end sequencing of the libraries was performed with 100 bp reads on an Illumina HiSeq2000. The original pipeline was this. SOAPnuke was used to process the raw data, removing reads that contained adapters or uncalled bases, had a mean Phred below 15, or lacked an exact match to the constant primer or identifier. High-quality paired reads were merged with COPE v1.2.5, and unique nucleotide sequences were defined as clonotypes. Clonotypes were aligned to IMGT TRBV, TRBD and TRBJ reference segments using MiTCR v1.1. The analysis included only V-J combinations with a frequency above 0.0001, which together covered around 99% of the repertoires. A TCS score was defined as the ratio between F50 (clonal expansion) and ExV (chaos), using BLOSUM62-based TCRdist between CDR3 peptides within each V-J. Welch's t-statistics and random forest reduced roughly 540 V-J features to fewer than 15, which were used in a naive Bayes classifier (R e1071). TCRdb itself trimmed the public reads at Q25 with fastp, ran MiXCR and retained productive beta chains. Rows with a matching CDR3 protein are joined into one entry that keeps the most common DNA and genes. The V and J calls here are based on TCRdb, not the publication. This sample is represented by roughly 740,000 distinct CDR3 sequences; around 15% of them were singletons. The ten largest clones represent under 10% of the sample.

Stable Graves' hyperthyroidism was defined as the absence of progression to ophthalmopathy over 18 months of follow-up. Hyperthyroidism patients were newly diagnosed, with disease duration under 2 months, and aged 18 to 65 years. Exclusion was applied to patients with uncontrolled infections, other autoimmune diseases, pregnancy or lactation. Diagnoses were based on clinical symptoms, serum thyroxine and TRAb, thyroid ultrasound and orbital computed tomography. Ficoll-Paque density gradient centrifugation was used to isolate PBMCs from around 9.1 ml of fresh peripheral blood. Total RNA was extracted with Trizol reagent, and quality was checked on an Agilent 2100 Bioanalyzer. Beyond this particular receptor, the publication reports: In validation, the model predicted progression to ophthalmopathy a median of roughly 6.2 months before onset, with roughly 71% sensitivity and around 76% specificity. In cross-validation, a model built on a 13 V-J signature told ophthalmopathy apart from stable hyperthyroidism with 85% to 90% sensitivity and roughly 83% specificity, and in testing the same model reached 80%/75%. Most expanded thyroid clonotypes (frequency above 0.001) were also detected in blood, a finding suggesting that blood repertoires may reflect thyroid immune responses. Sample size was not statistically predetermined, and investigators were not blinded to group allocation.

Material for sequencing was blood. The receptor was derived from a man younger than 35 with Graves' hyperthyroidism.

The DNA sequence is given as TGTGCCATCAGTGAGTCGAGGGGCGATCAGCCCCAGCATTTT. It translates to CAISESRGDQPQHF. In this chain, TRBV10-3 is recombined with TRBJ1-5, with TRBD1 tentatively as D gene (5 bases match). The V end loses 0 bases and the J end loses 5 bases, and a stretch of 8 bases separates them. Including the terminal cysteine and phenylalanine, the CDR3 comprises 14 residues. Only the CDR3 DNA is retained, 42 bases long and in frame from the first base. CDR1 and CDR2 are drawn from the germline V gene: ENHRY, SYGVKD.